The 24 T cell receptor beta chains below all came from one sample that was sequenced in a study of tissue T cells after allogeneic stem cell transplantation. Regarding time point: mouse harvest day 14 after allogeneic transplant. Each mouse received 10^7 T-cell-depleted marrow cells plus 10^6 splenic CD5+ T cells by tail vein. Profiled with immunoSEQ multiplex PCR; TCRdb holds only in-frame clones, not every one. The sample contains 5,000 or so clones, 25% to 40% of which appear only once. Input material: skin. The receptors derive from a female BALB/c mouse given C57BL/6 T cells with graft-versus-host disease after an allogeneic hematopoietic cell transplant.

This clone was seen only once. Gene names follow the mouse nomenclature. The CDR3 reads CTCSADRDEQYF. Partial CDR3 DNA: TGCACCTGCAGTGCCGACAGGGATGAACAGTAC. The chain carries TRBV1 and TRBJ2-7; 7 bases map to TRBD1. The read terminates 1 residue before the CDR3 end, so the remaining end is supplied by the germline J gene. In germline, CDR1 is NSQYPW, CDR2 LRSPGD (reference sequence). V trimming: 3 bases; J trimming: 5 bases; junction bases outside the gene matches: 1. The CDR3 length is 12 residues.

In its sample, this clone ranks as medium-sized. Germline and genes here are mouse. The read ends 1 residue shy of where the CDR3 ends; the end is completed using the germline J gene. The rearrangement links TRBV31 to TRBJ2-5; 10 bases agree with TRBD2. The CDR3 consists of 14 residues. With V trimmed by 3 bases and J by 2 bases, 2 bases remained unmatched. Looked up from germline, CDR1 is GKSSPN and CDR2 is SITVG. CDR3 loop: CAWRTGGSQDTQYF. Incomplete CDR3 DNA: TGTGCCTGGAGGACTGGGGGGTCCCAAGACACCCAGTAC.

A word on this clone: Germline and genes: mouse. The observed sequence ends 1 residue before the CDR3 terminus, with the missing tail filled in from the germline J gene. Other DNA sequences of this sample code for an identical CDR3. V is TRBV26 and J is TRBJ1-3, with D hard to call. Germline CDR1 is KGHPV and CDR2 is FQNQEV (reference sequence). The CDR3 has 14 residues. The V end was cut by 1 base, the J end by 0 bases, with 4 bases between. The sequenced part of the CDR3 DNA is TGTGCCAGCAGTCTGTTGGATTCTGGAAATACGCTCTAT. Translation: CASSLLDSGNTLY. The full CDR3 reads CASSLLDSGNTLYF.

As for this clone: Gene names refer to mouse genes. With the read ending 1 residue before the CDR3 end, the germline J gene is used to fill in that end. This rearrangement joins TRBV16 to TRBJ2-3; D gene unclear. Trimming shortened V by 1 base and J by 0 bases, and 2 bases separated the two germline ends. This CDR3 comprises 13 residues. Germline V gene lookup returns CDR1 SGHSA and CDR2 FRNQAP. CDR3 DNA (partial): TGTGCAAGCAGCTTAGGAAGTGCAGAAACGCTGTAT. Translation: CASSLGSAETLY. The whole CDR3 sequence is CASSLGSAETLYF. The whole variable domain, filled in from reference TRBV16 and TRBJ2-3, reads NAGVIQTPRHKVTGKGQEATLWCEPISGHSAVFWYRQTIVQGLEFLTYFRNQAPIDDSGMPKERFSAQMPNQSHSTLKIQSTQPQDSAVYLCASSLGSAETLYFGSGTRLTVL.

This clone is termed medium-sized. Gene names are the mouse ones. From the germline J gene comes the end of the CDR3, since the read stops 1 residue before it. The rearrangement links TRBV26 to TRBJ2-3, with 10 bases identical to TRBD1. The CDR3 totals 13 residues. V was clipped by 6 bases and J by 8 bases; unmatched bases: 5. CDR1 and CDR2 (germline): KGHPV, FQNQEV (reference sequence). The CDR3 DNA, read in part, is TGTGCCAGCAGCCGGGACAGGGGTGGAACGCTGTAT. Translation: CASSRDRGGTLY. The full CDR3 sequence reads CASSRDRGGTLYF.

On this clone: Gene names and germline match the mouse. From the germline J gene comes the end of the CDR3, since the read stops 1 residue before it. The V call is TRBV4, the J call TRBJ2-5; D ambiguous. CDR1 LGHDT and CDR2 YNNKQL come from the germline V gene (reference sequence). This CDR3 has 13 residues. Between the trimmed V and J ends, which lost 4 bases and 0 bases, there was a span of 5 bases. The part of the CDR3 DNA that was read is TGTGCCAGCAGCTCTTTTAACCAAGACACCCAGTAC. It yields the protein CASSSFNQDTQY. The complete CDR3 protein is CASSSFNQDTQYF.

As for this clone: Gene names are mouse gene names. The covered CDR3 bases are TGTGCCTGGAGTCTAGCCTGGGGGGGCCAAGACACCCAGTAC. Its protein product is CAWSLAWGGQDTQY. The entire CDR3 sequence reads CAWSLAWGGQDTQYF. This chain links TRBV31 with TRBJ2-5; 9 nucleotides align to TRBD2. Coverage ceases 1 residue before the CDR3 finishes, and the germline J gene fills in the end. Germline trimming cut 0 bases from V and 2 bases from J; bases unmatched to any gene: 3. The length of the CDR3 is 15 residues. Germline assignment: CDR1 GKSSPN and CDR2 SITVG.

Judged by abundance, this clone is medium-sized. Genes and germline come from the mouse. Read data end 1 residue before the CDR3 end; the end is taken from the germline J gene. This chain connects TRBV3 to TRBJ2-7, with 8 bases lining up with TRBD2. CDR3 length equals 15 residues. V was pared by 1 base and J by 4 bases, with 6 bases of the junction left unmatched. Per germline, CDR1 SNHLY and CDR2 FYNGKV (reference sequence). The CDR3 sequence is CASSLVAAGGYEQYF. CDR3 DNA (partial): TGTGCCAGCAGCTTAGTCGCGGCTGGGGGGTATGAACAGTAC.

This clone was counted only a few times. The gene names given are mouse names. The CDR3 spells CASSLGNSDYTF. Incomplete CDR3 DNA: TGTGCCAGCAGTCTGGGAAACTCCGACTACACC. V and J are TRBV26 and TRBJ1-2; the D is unclear. The missing CDR3 end, 1 residue past where the read stops, is filled in from the germline J gene. The CDR3 runs 12 residues. Per germline, CDR1 KGHPV and CDR2 FQNQEV (reference sequence). Trimming stripped 2 bases from V and 1 base from J, with 2 bases between. The full variable domain, its missing parts supplied by reference TRBV26 and TRBJ1-2, is NSKVIQTPRYLVKGQGQKAKMRCIPEKGHPVVFWYQQNKNNEFKFLINFQNQEVLQQIDMTEKRFSAECPSNSPCSLEIQSSEAGDSALYLCASSLGNSDYTFGSGTRLLVI.

With respect to this clone: Gene names denote mouse genes. The read ends 1 residue shy of where the CDR3 ends; the end is completed using the germline J gene. The chain is built from TRBV13-3 and TRBJ2-5; 8 bases line up with TRBD2. The junction had 4 bases not matched to a gene; V was cut back by 4 bases and J by 0 bases. This CDR3 comprises 15 residues. CDR1 and CDR2 (germline): NNHDY, SYVADS. The part of the CDR3 DNA that was read is TGTGCCAGCAGTTTTGGGGGGGGTAACCAAGACACCCAGTAC. The encoded protein is CASSFGGGNQDTQY. Given in full, the CDR3 is CASSFGGGNQDTQYF.

This clone was observed a handful of times. Gene names are mouse gene names. CDR3: CASSSGQNERLFF. The sequenced part of the CDR3 DNA is TGTGCCAGCAGTTCGGGACAAAACGAAAGATTATTT. The rearrangement uses TRBV19 and TRBJ1-4, with D perhaps matching TRBD1 (6 bases). The CDR3 end falls 1 residue outside the read, so it is completed with the germline J gene. The CDR3 consists of 13 residues. The germline CDR1 and CDR2 sequences are FNHDT and SITEND (reference sequence). Trimming took off 4 bases at V and 5 bases at J, with 9 bases between the two ends.

With regard to this clone: Gene names follow the mouse nomenclature. The missing CDR3 end, 1 residue past where the read stops, is filled in from the germline J gene. The rearrangement joins TRBV26 to TRBJ2-5; D unresolved. Deletions cut 0 bases from V and 3 bases from J, with 4 bases between. The CDR3 loop spans 13 amino acids. Germline lookup yields CDR1 KGHPV and CDR2 FQNQEV (reference sequence). The sequenced CDR3 bases are TGTGCCAGCAGTCTGTCGCTTCAAGACACCCAGTAC. It yields the protein CASSLSLQDTQY. The whole CDR3 sequence reads CASSLSLQDTQYF.

By its share, this clone is medium-sized (0.01 to 0.1%). The genes and germline here are from mouse. The read comes to an end 1 residue before the CDR3 does, leaving the germline J gene to fill in the end. The chain has TRBV1 and TRBJ2-4, with a tentative D call TRBD1 (6 bases). The V end lost 0 bases, the J end lost 0 bases, and 7 bases lay between the germline ends. Germline values: CDR1 NSQYPW, CDR2 LRSPGD (reference sequence). This CDR3 has 15 amino acids. The CDR3 loop reads CTCSAETGSQNTLYF. The covered CDR3 bases are TGCACCTGCAGTGCAGAAACAGGGAGTCAAAACACCTTGTAC.

By its share, this clone is large. Mouse germline and gene names are used. The read ends 1 residue before the CDR3 terminus; that terminus is restored from the germline J gene. The V gene is TRBV31, the J gene TRBJ2-1, with 13 bases lining up with TRBD2. Germline V lookup: CDR1 GKSSPN, CDR2 SITVG. CDR3 length equals 15 residues. The ends lost 1 base at V and 6 bases at J; junction bases unmatched: 3. The sequenced CDR3 bases are TGTGCCTGGAGTCGGGACTGGGGGGGAAGTGCTGAGCAGTTC. This codes for CAWSRDWGGSAEQF. The whole CDR3 region reads CAWSRDWGGSAEQFF.

In this sample, this clone turned up a few times. Any gene name here is a mouse gene name. Read sequence stops 1 residue before the CDR3 end, and the germline J gene provides the missing end. The rearrangement uses TRBV26 and TRBJ1-4; 10 nucleotides agree with TRBD1. V shed 4 bases and J 7 bases; nucleotides not matched to a gene: 3. The germline CDR1 and CDR2 sequences are KGHPV and FQNQEV (reference sequence). CDR3 size: 14 residues. The part of the CDR3 DNA that was read is TGTGCCAGCAGTCCGGGACAGGGGACCGAAAGATTATTT. Protein sequence: CASSPGQGTERLF. The entire CDR3 reads CASSPGQGTERLFF.

Only one count was recorded for this clone. All gene names here are mouse names. The read terminates 1 residue before the CDR3 end, so the remaining end is supplied by the germline J gene. The chain links TRBV3 to TRBJ2-5; D remains unclear. The CDR3 spans 13 residues. V dropped 4 bases and J dropped 3 bases, with 8 bases sitting between them. The germline V gene has CDR1 SNHLY and CDR2 FYNGKV (reference sequence). Incomplete CDR3 DNA: TGTGCCAGCAGCTACGAAGGGCAAGACACCCAGTAC. Translating it yields CASSYEGQDTQY. The whole CDR3 region reads CASSYEGQDTQYF.

This clone was counted a few times. Gene names are mouse gene names. The read halts 1 residue ahead of the CDR3 end, with the missing end drawn from the germline J gene. This chain uses TRBV3 with TRBJ2-7; possibly TRBD1 for D (5 bases). CDR1 is SNHLY and CDR2 is FYNGKV in the germline V gene (reference sequence). The V end was cut by 5 bases, the J end by 4 bases, with 6 bases between. The CDR3 is 11 amino acids. CDR3 loop: CASSGQYEQYF. CDR3 DNA (partial): TGTGCCAGCAGCGGACAATATGAACAGTAC. Filled out from reference TRBV3 and TRBJ2-7, the complete variable domain reads GPKVLQIPSHQIIDMGQMVTLNCDPVSNHLYFYWYKQILGQQMEFLVNFYNGKVMEKSKLFKDQFSVERPDGSYFTLKIQPTALEDSAVYFCASSGQYEQYFGPGTRLTVL.

Points on this clone: Mouse gene names apply. The CDR3 is cut off 1 residue early in the read; its end comes from the germline J gene. The chain couples TRBV3 to TRBJ2-2; 11 positions agree with TRBD2. The CDR3 contains 16 residues. The V segment lost 4 bases and the J segment 1 base; nucleotides outside the gene matches: 2. Germline V gives CDR1 SNHLY, CDR2 FYNGKV (reference sequence). The sequenced part of the CDR3 DNA is TGTGCCAGCAGCTCGGGACTGGGGGTAAACACCGGGCAGCTCTAC. Encoded protein: CASSSGLGVNTGQLY. The entire CDR3 is CASSSGLGVNTGQLYF.

Concerning this clone itself: Gene names refer to mouse genes. The CDR3 end is not reached by the read, which stops 1 residue before it; the germline J gene fills it in. The gene calls are TRBV20 and TRBJ1-5, with D possibly matching TRBD1 (5 bases). V was clipped by 3 bases and J by 0 bases, with 6 bases between them. The CDR3 contains 13 residues. In germline, CDR1 is GFQATS, CDR2 STVNSAI. CDR3 DNA (partial): TGTGGTGCTAGCCAGGGTAACAACCAGGCTCCGCTT. It specifies CGASQGNNQAPL. In full, the CDR3 is CGASQGNNQAPLF.

This clone counts as large. Genes and germline come from the mouse. Read sequence stops 1 residue before the CDR3 end, and the germline J gene provides the missing end. V and J are TRBV26 and TRBJ2-1; D call uncertain. The V end was cut by 3 bases, the J end by 3 bases, with 6 bases between. CDR1 KGHPV and CDR2 FQNQEV come from the germline V gene (reference sequence). The CDR3 is 13 amino acids. CDR3 DNA (partial): TGTGCCAGCAGTCTCGTCAGCTATGCTGAGCAGTTC. Protein: CASSLVSYAEQF. The full CDR3 sequence reads CASSLVSYAEQFF.

By sample fraction, this clone is large. The listed genes are named as in mouse. The observed sequence ends 1 residue before the CDR3 terminus, with the missing tail filled in from the germline J gene. The rearrangement links TRBV1 to TRBJ2-7, with D perhaps TRBD1 or TRBD2 (5 bases each). The CDR3 consists of 14 residues. V lost 3 bases and J 0 bases, leaving 9 bases between the germline ends. Germline V gives CDR1 NSQYPW, CDR2 LRSPGD (reference sequence). Incomplete CDR3 DNA: TGCACCTGCAGTGCCCGGGGGAGCTCCTATGAACAGTAC. It encodes CTCSARGSSYEQY. The whole CDR3 region reads CTCSARGSSYEQYF.

This clone was seen only once. The germline and genes are mouse ones. The read is 1 residue too short to cover the CDR3 end, so that end is filled in from the germline J gene. The V gene is TRBV13-3, the J gene TRBJ1-3; D perhaps matches TRBD1 (5 bases). Trimming took off 3 bases at V and 0 bases at J, with 10 bases between the two ends. From germline, CDR1 is NNHDY and CDR2 SYVADS. CDR3 size: 15 residues. Incomplete CDR3 DNA: TGTGCCAGCAGTGGGGGGTCCCATTCTGGAAATACGCTCTAT. It yields the protein CASSGGSHSGNTLY. The complete CDR3 protein is CASSGGSHSGNTLYF.

By share, this clone ranks as medium-sized. These gene names are mouse names. The read ends 1 residue early relative to the CDR3; the germline J gene fills the gap. This sequence joins TRBV23 and TRBJ2-3; the table's D call, TRBD2, has no DNA check behind it. The CDR3 runs 17 residues. Germline loops: CDR1 KGHTA, CDR2 FQNQQP. The CDR3: CSSSPYWGGEGAETLYF. Incomplete CDR3 DNA: TGCTCCAGCAGTCCCTACTGGGGGGGCGAGGGTGCAGAAACGCTGTAT.

For this clone: The gene symbols are mouse symbols. Read sequence stops 1 residue before the CDR3 end, and the germline J gene provides the missing end. The chain recombines TRBV13-1 with TRBJ1-3; 7 nucleotides agree with TRBD1. This CDR3 is built from 15 residues. With V trimmed by 3 bases and J by 0 bases, 3 bases remained unmatched. Germline CDR1 NSHNY, CDR2 SYGAGN. CDR3 amino acids: CASSVRGFSGNTLYF. The sequenced part of the CDR3 DNA is TGTGCCAGCAGTGTCAGGGGGTTTTCTGGAAATACGCTCTAT.